One sample yielded the 25 T cell receptor beta chains listed below, sequenced in a study of T cell clonality in common variable immunodeficiency. This table comes from immunoSEQ multiplex PCR, and its TCRdb copy is limited to in-frame clones, with some not included. The repertoire has about 39,000 clones, none seen only once; the ten largest take roughly 3%. Sequenced input: peripheral blood mononuclear cells. Receptors were obtained from a person aged 18 to 70 in good health.

This clone was recorded at least ten times. The read finishes 3 residues shy of the CDR3 end, and the germline J gene is used to complete it. The rearrangement joins TRBV2 to TRBJ2-2, with 9 bases aligning to TRBD2. This CDR3 is built from 15 residues. The germline V gene has CDR1 SNHLY and CDR2 FYNNEI. Unmatched junction bases numbered 9, after V lost 7 bases and J lost 6 bases. The DNA read from the CDR3 is TGTGCCAGCAACACCCTAGCGGGGAGGTCCGGGGAG. Protein product: CASNTLAGRSGE. The entire CDR3 protein is CASNTLAGRSGELFF.

This clone was recorded at least ten times. The CDR3 sequence: CASSEMTVAYEQYF. The CDR3 DNA, read in part, is TGTGCCAGCAGTGAAATGACAGTCGCCTACGAG. The chain couples TRBV2 to TRBJ2-7; D may be TRBD1 (5 bases). The CDR3 end is not reached by the read, which stops 3 residues before it; the germline J gene fills it in. V was shortened by 2 bases and J by 2 bases, with 10 bases between the two germline ends. The CDR3 has 14 amino acids. Looked up from germline, CDR1 is SNHLY and CDR2 is FYNNEI.

This clone was detected ten times or more. The observed sequence ends 3 residues before the CDR3 terminus, with the missing tail filled in from the germline J gene. This chain joins TRBV5-1 and TRBJ2-5; 7 bases are shared with TRBD2. Germline loops: CDR1 SGHRS, CDR2 YFSETQ. V lost 6 bases and J lost 4; bases outside the gene matches: 6. The CDR3 totals 13 residues. Here the CDR3 reads CASKISGGETQYF. The covered CDR3 bases are TGCGCCAGCAAAATATCGGGGGGAGAGACC.

This clone was counted ten times or more. The read ends 3 residues before the CDR3 terminus; that terminus is restored from the germline J gene. The chain links TRBV7-2 to TRBJ2-3; a possible D gene is TRBD1 (6 bases). Per the germline V gene, CDR1 is SGHTA and CDR2 is FQGNSA. Trimming cost V 10 bases and J 6 bases, with 11 bases left between them. This CDR3 spans 11 amino acids. CDR3 DNA, as far as it was read: TGTGCCATCCCTGGGGGCGATACG. Translating it yields CAIPGGDT. The whole CDR3 reads CAIPGGDTQYF.

This clone was counted many times. The chain's CDR3 is CASSIRDRGNEQYF. The sequenced CDR3 bases are TGTGCCAGTAGTATCCGGGACAGGGGAAACGAG. The chain employs TRBV19 and TRBJ2-7; TRBD1 matches 10 bases. The read is 3 residues too short to cover the CDR3 end, so that end is filled in from the germline J gene. The V and J ends lost 3 bases and 5 bases, in that order; junction bases with no gene match: 4. The CDR3 loop spans 14 amino acids. CDR1 and CDR2 (germline): LNHDA, SQIVND (reference sequence).

In its sample, this clone was seen many times. With the read ending 3 residues before the CDR3 end, the germline J gene is used to fill in that end. The chain links TRBV6-1 to TRBJ2-1, with D perhaps TRBD2 (5 bases). This CDR3 comprises 15 residues. Germline V gives CDR1 MNHNS, CDR2 SASEGT. Trimming pared 2 bases from V and 8 bases from J, leaving 16 bases between. The CDR3 reads CASSETLAGRDEQFF. The covered CDR3 bases are TGTGCCAGCAGTGAAACGCTAGCTGGTAGGGATGAG.

This clone was observed at least ten times. The sequence runs out 3 residues before the end of the CDR3; the remainder is reconstructed from the germline J gene. V gene TRBV5-1 combines with J gene TRBJ1-1, with 9 nucleotides matching TRBD1. Germline trimming cut 4 bases from V and 5 bases from J; bases unmatched to any gene: 9. This CDR3 region has 15 residues. The germline CDR1 and CDR2 sequences are SGHRS and YFSETQ. The covered CDR3 bases are TGCGCCAGCAGCGGACCGGGACAGGGCTTTACTGAA. Protein sequence: CASSGPGQGFTE. The full CDR3 protein is CASSGPGQGFTEAFF.

This clone was seen at least ten times. The read comes to an end 3 residues before the CDR3 does, leaving the germline J gene to fill in the end. V is TRBV5-1 and J is TRBJ1-2; D might be TRBD1 (6 bases). Per germline, CDR1 SGHRS and CDR2 YFSETQ. The V end lost 0 bases, the J end lost 6 bases, and 9 bases lay between the germline ends. The CDR3 totals 13 residues. The DNA read from the CDR3 is TGCGCCAGCAGCTTGGGCAGGGGAGATGGC. Translation: CASSLGRGDG. The entire CDR3 reads CASSLGRGDGYTF.

This clone was observed many times. The CDR3 extends 3 residues past the end of the read, so its final part is completed from the germline J gene. This chain uses TRBV19 with TRBJ2-7, with 8 nucleotides matching TRBD1. Germline values: CDR1 LNHDA, CDR2 SQIVND (reference sequence). The junction had 9 bases not matched to a gene; V was cut back by 6 bases and J by 5 bases. This CDR3 contains 14 residues. The CDR3 sequence: CASRDRVNRNEQYF. The sequenced CDR3 bases are TGTGCCAGTAGGGACAGGGTTAACCGGAACGAG. Variable domain in full (rest from reference TRBV19 and TRBJ2-7): DGGITQSPKYLFRKEGQNVTLSCEQNLNHDAMYWYRQDPGQGLRLIYYSQIVNDFQKGDIAEGYSVSREKKESFPLTVTSAQKNPTAFYLCASRDRVNRNEQYFGPGTRLTVT.

This clone was seen a handful of times. The observed sequence ends 3 residues before the CDR3 terminus, with the missing tail filled in from the germline J gene. The chain recombines TRBV19 with TRBJ1-2, with 7 nucleotides matching TRBD1. This CDR3 is built from 15 residues. Germline CDR1 reads LNHDA; CDR2 reads SQIVND (reference sequence). Trimming cost V 1 base and J 2 bases; bases outside gene matches: 4. CDR3 DNA (partial): TGTGCCAGTAGTATAGTAGGGACAGTGAACTATGGC. It encodes CASSIVGTVNYG. The whole CDR3 sequence is CASSIVGTVNYGYTF.

This clone was observed many times. Read coverage stops 3 residues before the CDR3 terminus; the germline J gene supplies the remainder. This chain joins TRBV30 and TRBJ2-3; D not certain. The CDR3 is 13 residues long. Looked up from germline, CDR1 is GTSNPN and CDR2 is SVGIG (reference sequence). The germline V and J ends were trimmed by 1 base and 2 bases, with 7 bases remaining between them. The DNA read from the CDR3 is TGTGCCTGGAGTGGCGGTTCCACAGATACG. Translating it yields CAWSGGSTDT. The whole CDR3 protein is CAWSGGSTDTQYF.

This clone has ten or more counts. The read stops 3 residues short of the end of the CDR3; the missing end is completed from the germline J gene. The rearrangement joins TRBV20-1 to TRBJ2-2; TRBD1 agrees at 7 bases. CDR1 DFQATT and CDR2 SNEGSKA come from the germline V gene (reference sequence). The length of the CDR3 is 14 residues. CDR3 DNA (partial): TGCAGTGCTAGAAAACAGGGGCCGGGTGAAAAG. It translates to CSARKQGPGEK. The CDR3 in full is CSARKQGPGEKLFF.

The table lists this clone with many counts. The read ends 3 residues before the CDR3 terminus; that terminus is restored from the germline J gene. The gene calls are TRBV5-4 and TRBJ2-1; 9 nucleotides line up with TRBD2. The CDR3 sequence is 13 residues long. Unmatched junction bases numbered 4, after V lost 4 bases and J lost 8 bases. Germline CDR1 SGHNT, CDR2 YYREEE (reference sequence). The CDR3 here is CASSGGLAYEQFF. The part of the CDR3 DNA that was read is TGTGCCAGCAGCGGAGGACTAGCGTATGAG.

This clone was found many times. The read ends 3 residues shy of where the CDR3 ends; the end is completed using the germline J gene. This chain joins TRBV5-1 and TRBJ1-2, with TRBD1 matching 8 bases. The CDR3 is made up of 15 amino acids. V was pared by 4 bases and J by 7 bases, with 12 bases of the junction left unmatched. Looked up from germline, CDR1 is SGHRS and CDR2 is YFSETQ. The covered CDR3 bases are TGCGCCAGCAGCCCCTCCGGACAGGGCTTTGGTGGC. It encodes CASSPSGQGFGG. The entire CDR3 protein reads CASSPSGQGFGGYTF.

This clone was counted at least ten times. Sequencing ends 3 residues short of the CDR3 end; the germline J gene provides the rest. This chain uses TRBV7-9 with TRBJ2-1, with D perhaps matching TRBD1 or TRBD2 (5 bases each). There are 15 residues in the CDR3. Germline V CDR1 and CDR2: SEHNR, FQNEAQ (reference sequence). The V end lost 3 bases, the J end lost 5 bases, and 14 bases lay between the germline ends. CDR3 bases read: TGTGCCAGCAGCTTTGGCAGGGAGTGGAACAATGAG. This sequence encodes CASSFGREWNNE. The CDR3 as a whole reads CASSFGREWNNEQFF.

Of note for this clone: Mismatch with germline at one junction end may stem from a read error. The sample has other DNA sequences that encode this CDR3 too. The CDR3 reads CAWSGKGTGGNTIYF. The CDR3 DNA, read in part, is TGTGCCTGGAGTGGAAAGGGGACAGGGGGAAACACG. The V call is TRBV30, the J call TRBJ1-3; 11 nucleotides agree with TRBD1. The CDR3 is cut off 3 residues early in the read; its end comes from the germline J gene. The germline V gene has CDR1 GTSNPN and CDR2 SVGIG (reference sequence). The CDR3 contains 15 residues.

Comments on this clone: This could be a read error, since a much larger clone is one nucleotide away. Other DNA sequences within the sample encode an identical CDR3. The CDR3 DNA, read in part, is TGTGCCAGTAAGGGGACAGGGAGTCAGCCC. Amino acid sequence: CASKGTGSQP. The complete CDR3 protein is CASKGTGSQPQHF. The V call is TRBV19, the J call TRBJ1-5, with 9 bases matching TRBD1. The DNA ends 3 residues before the CDR3 does, and the rest of the CDR3 is filled in from the germline J gene. The junction had 4 bases not matched to a gene; V was cut back by 7 bases and J by 6 bases. The CDR3 consists of 13 residues. Looked up from germline, CDR1 is LNHDA and CDR2 is SQIVND (reference sequence).

This clone showed up many times. The read comes to an end 3 residues before the CDR3 does, leaving the germline J gene to fill in the end. The rearrangement uses TRBV30 and TRBJ2-1, with 9 bases fitting TRBD1. Germline V gene sequence: CDR1 GTSNPN, CDR2 SVGIG (reference sequence). V lost 8 bases, J lost 4 bases, and 0 bases stayed unmatched. CDR3 length: 11 residues. CDR3 loop: CAGTGYNEQFF. Partial CDR3 DNA: TGTGCCGGGACAGGGTACAATGAG.

In the case of this clone: A much bigger clone sits one base away, suggesting this may be a read error. The CDR3 end lies 3 residues beyond the end of the read and is filled in from the germline J gene. V gene TRBV19 combines with J gene TRBJ2-2; tentative D call: TRBD1 (5 bases). The CDR3 is 19 amino acids. Germline V gene lookup returns CDR1 LNHDA and CDR2 SQIVND (reference sequence). The CDR3 protein is CASSLNRGTVTATNEKLFF. Partial CDR3 DNA: TGTGCCAGTAGCCTCAATAGGGGAACGGTGACCGCAACTAATGAAAAG.

With respect to this clone: The CDR3 goes on 3 residues after the read ends, and that part is filled in from the germline J gene. The chain combines TRBV7-2 with TRBJ1-2; perhaps TRBD1 as D (6 bases). This CDR3 has 12 amino acids. Per germline, CDR1 SGHTA and CDR2 FQGNSA. Partial CDR3 DNA: TGTGCCAGCAGCCCGACAGGAATCCTC. Amino acids: CASSPTGIL. The full CDR3 protein reads CASSPTGILYTF. Filled out from reference TRBV7-2 and TRBJ1-2, the complete variable domain reads GAGVSQSPSNKVTEKGKDVELRCDPISGHTALYWYRQSLGQGLEFLIYFQGNSAPDKSGLPSDRFSAERTGGSVSTLTIQRTQQEDSAVYLCASSPTGILYTFGSGTRLTVV.

This clone has ten or more counts. The CDR3 is cut off 3 residues early in the read; its end comes from the germline J gene. The chain combines TRBV4-2 with TRBJ2-7; 10 bases match TRBD2. V lost 1 base and J lost 0; bases outside the gene matches: 3. The CDR3 sequence is 16 residues long. Germline CDR1 LGHNA, CDR2 YNFKEQ. The CDR3 sequence is CASSQGSSGSSYEQYF. The covered CDR3 bases are TGTGCCAGCAGCCAAGGGTCTAGCGGGAGCTCCTACGAG.

This clone was recorded many times. Read coverage stops 3 residues before the CDR3 terminus; the germline J gene supplies the remainder. The chain joins TRBV20-1 to TRBJ2-3, with D unresolved. V lost 3 bases, J lost 1 base, and 2 bases lay in between. This CDR3 is built from 11 residues. CDR1 and CDR2 from the germline V gene are DFQATT and SNEGSKA (reference sequence). The sequenced part of the CDR3 DNA is TGCAGTGCTAGCGGCACAGATACG. Protein product: CSASGTDT. The whole CDR3 region reads CSASGTDTQYF.

This clone was observed many times. The missing CDR3 end, 3 residues past where the read stops, is filled in from the germline J gene. The chain joins TRBV5-1 to TRBJ1-2, with TRBD1 matching 7 bases. There are 15 residues in the CDR3. Germline V gene sequence: CDR1 SGHRS, CDR2 YFSETQ. The ends lost 5 bases at V and 4 bases at J; junction bases unmatched: 11. The CDR3 bases that were read are TGCGCCAGCAGAGCCGACCCGGGACAGTTCTATGGC. This sequence encodes CASRADPGQFYG. The complete CDR3 protein is CASRADPGQFYGYTF.

This clone was counted a few times. The CDR3 goes on 3 residues after the read ends, and that part is filled in from the germline J gene. J is TRBJ1-4 and V is TRBV19; TRBD1 might be the D (5 bases). V shed 7 bases and J shed 3 bases, with 15 bases lying between them. The CDR3 covers 15 residues. CDR1 and CDR2 from the germline V gene are LNHDA and SQIVND (reference sequence). Partial CDR3 DNA: TGTGCCAGTACCGTTCAGACAGCCTCTAATGAAAAA. It translates to CASTVQTASNEK. Given in full, the CDR3 is CASTVQTASNEKLFF.

The CDR3 here is CASSFEGNEAFF. The sequenced part of the CDR3 DNA is TGTGCCAGCAGCTTCGAGGGCAATGAG. This chain connects TRBV7-9 to TRBJ1-1; D gene unclear. Read sequence stops 3 residues before the CDR3 end, and the germline J gene provides the missing end. This CDR3 comprises 12 residues. Germline V lookup: CDR1 SEHNR, CDR2 FQNEAQ (reference sequence). Drawing the rest from reference TRBV7-9 and TRBJ1-1, the complete variable domain is DTGVSQNPRHKITKRGQNVTFRCDPISEHNRLYWYRQTLGQGPEFLTYFQNEAQLEKSRLLSDRFSAERPKGSFSTLEIQRTEQGDSAMYLCASSFEGNEAFFGQGTRLTVV.